Listed here is a single T cell receptor beta chain. Its specificity is not known. The treatment denotes: oral pan-JAK inhibitor, 5-10 mg twice daily. Alopecia areata patients had lesional scalp punch biopsies and peripheral blood taken from them. Germline V gene data show CDR1 as SGDLS and CDR2 as YYNGEE. Between the trimmed V and J ends, which lost 0 bases and 2 bases, there was a span of 14 bases. This CDR3 is 16 amino acids long. The entry originates in a study of CD8+ T cells in alopecia areata. Study information: Oral tofacitinib (5 to 10 mg twice daily) was administered to treated patients.

Isolated RNA was reverse transcribed into cDNA used as the sequencing template. The table came from immunoSEQ multiplex PCR; TCRdb's copy has only in-frame clones and leaves some out. Of some 170,000 clones in the sample, roughly 50% were seen once. Study-wide points: On tofacitinib, scalp and blood still held many of the expanded lesional clones.

Material: CD4+ T cells sorted from blood, obtained between weeks 55 and 65, from a patient treated with tofacitinib. The chain combines TRBV9 with TRBJ2-5, with D uncertain. The sequence was collected from a human donor with alopecia areata. CDR3 loop: CASSVGARLGQETQYF. As DNA, the CDR3 is TGTGCCAGCAGCGTAGGGGCCCGGCTCGGGCAAGAGACCCAGTACTTC.